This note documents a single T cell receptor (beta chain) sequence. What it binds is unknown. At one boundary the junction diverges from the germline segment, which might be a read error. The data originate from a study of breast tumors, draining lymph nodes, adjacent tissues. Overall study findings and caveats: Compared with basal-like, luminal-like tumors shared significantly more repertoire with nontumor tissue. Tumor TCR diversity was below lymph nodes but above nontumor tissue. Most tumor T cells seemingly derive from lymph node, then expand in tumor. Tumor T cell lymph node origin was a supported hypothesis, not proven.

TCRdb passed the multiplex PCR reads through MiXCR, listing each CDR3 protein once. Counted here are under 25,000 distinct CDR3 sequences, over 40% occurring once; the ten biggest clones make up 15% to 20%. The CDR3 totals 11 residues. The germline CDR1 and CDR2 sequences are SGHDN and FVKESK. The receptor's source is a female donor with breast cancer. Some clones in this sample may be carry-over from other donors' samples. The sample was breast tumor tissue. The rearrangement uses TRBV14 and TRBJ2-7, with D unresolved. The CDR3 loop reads CASSRYYGQYF. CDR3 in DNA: TGTGCCAGCAGCCGTTACTACGGGCAGTACTTC.